This TCR beta chain was found in a study of PD-1 blockade in classical Hodgkin lymphoma. Whole-study results and caveats: The baseline diversity of complete responders showed similarity to that of newly diagnosed patients.

On this clone itself: No antigen is known for it.

Autologous stem cell transplantation was followed by relapse in every patient, and brentuximab vedotin exposure varied. The repertoire was sequenced with immunoSEQ multiplex PCR; TCRdb's copy has only in-frame clones and lacks some. In the table there are tens of thousands of clones, around 80% of which are singletons. V gave up 4 bases and J gave up 0 bases, with 12 bases separating them. In germline, CDR1 is SQVTM, CDR2 ANQGSEA. CDR3 length equals 14 residues. Sequenced here: peripheral blood mononuclear cells (PBMCs), sampled before the second cycle of nivolumab. The J gene is TRBJ1-1, the V gene TRBV29-1, with a weak D call TRBD1 (5 bases). The clonotype originates from a human donor with classical Hodgkin lymphoma. The CDR3 DNA follows: TGCAGCGTTGCCCAGGGACCGATGAACACTGAAGCTTTCTTT. Translating it yields CSVAQGPMNTEAFF.